Listed below are T cell receptor beta chains from one sample, sequenced in a study of shared clonotypes between healthy human individuals. The assay was immunoSEQ multiplex PCR, and TCRdb's table has in-frame clones only and misses some. The repertoire holds about 2 million clones, with about 94% as singletons. The material sequenced was naive CD8+ T cells sorted from blood. The receptors were sampled from a man between 18 and 29 years old in good health. The CDR3 runs from the conserved cysteine through the conserved F or W. Size tells how often a clone was seen (once, few, many) or the class of an expanded clone, and some rows leave it out.

V: TRBV9
J: TRBJ2-6
size: -
CDR3: CASSGERGTLSGANVLTF

V: TRBV9
J: TRBJ2-1
size: -
CDR3: CASSVEGGYNEQFF

V: TRBV9
J: TRBJ2-3
size: -
CDR3: CASSPEETTGISDTQYF

V: TRBV6-5
J: TRBJ1-2
size: -
CDR3: CASRAGYGYTF

V: TRBV27
J: TRBJ2-7
size: -
CDR3: CASSLTGTGAYEQYF

V: TRBV9
J: TRBJ2-7
size: -
CDR3: CASSDGTGGSYEQYF

V: TRBV4-3
J: TRBJ2-7
size: -
CDR3: CASSQDGGTGTYEQYF

V: TRBV6-1
J: TRBJ1-1
size: -
CDR3: CASILESYTEAFF

V: TRBV7-3
J: TRBJ2-3
size: -
CDR3: CASSSHEDFFRTDTQYF

V: TRBV7-2
J: TRBJ2-7
size: -
CDR3: CASSFWGASGYEQYF

V: TRBV6-5
J: TRBJ2-7
size: -
CDR3: CASSEHLASYEQYF

V: TRBV4-1
J: TRBJ2-2
size: -
CDR3: CASSHGTLTGELFF

V: TRBV18
J: TRBJ1-2
size: -
CDR3: CASSLYDRESNYGYTF

V: TRBV4-2
J: TRBJ2-7
size: -
CDR3: CASSQPRDPSIEQYF

V: TRBV28
J: TRBJ2-7
size: -
CDR3: CASSLGGSYEQYF

V: TRBV28
J: TRBJ1-1
size: once
CDR3: CASSLLINTEAFF

V: TRBV27
J: TRBJ2-1
size: -
CDR3: CASSAGLAGEQFF

V: TRBV5-1
J: TRBJ2-2
size: -
CDR3: CASSPGLLAGVAGELFF

V: TRBV4-1
J: TRBJ2-1
size: -
CDR3: CASSGTSGGDEQFF

V: TRBV11-2
J: TRBJ2-3
size: -
CDR3: CASRLKAGLSPDTQYF

V: TRBV27
J: TRBJ2-3
size: -
CDR3: CASSSGTSGRVTDTQYF

V: TRBV15
J: TRBJ2-2
size: -
CDR3: CATSRDRGGTGELFF

V: TRBV7-9
J: TRBJ2-7
size: -
CDR3: CASSLGSRPEQYF

V: TRBV15
J: TRBJ2-7
size: -
CDR3: CATSFGTSVYEQYF

V: TRBV2
J: TRBJ2-1
size: -
CDR3: CASTETYYNEQFF

V: TRBV4-3
J: TRBJ1-4
size: -
CDR3: CASSQEYRREGEKLFF

V: TRBV18
J: TRBJ2-1
size: -
CDR3: CASSPEGNEQFF

V: TRBV5-6
J: TRBJ2-7
size: -
CDR3: CASSWGTSGSYEQYF

V: TRBV5-3
J: TRBJ2-1
size: -
CDR3: CALDSEGLSSYNEQFF

V: TRBV15
J: TRBJ1-1
size: -
CDR3: CATRDTGGSAEAFF

V: TRBV28
J: TRBJ1-4
size: -
CDR3: CASSLGTDEKLFF

V: TRBV7-9
J: TRBJ2-7
size: -
CDR3: CASSPSGPIPYEQYF

V: TRBV27
J: TRBJ2-1
size: once
CDR3: CASSETTELYNEQFF

V: TRBV27
J: TRBJ1-5
size: -
CDR3: CASSRGVSNQPQHF

V: TRBV4-3
J: TRBJ2-3
size: -
CDR3: CASSQAPTGTSTDTQYF

V: TRBV19
J: TRBJ1-1
size: -
CDR3: CASSLNWAGTEAFF

V: TRBV9
J: TRBJ2-3
size: -
CDR3: CASSVERGAGDTQYF

V: TRBV4-2
J: TRBJ2-7
size: -
CDR3: CASSQGGYEQYF

V: TRBV5-4
J: TRBJ2-4
size: -
CDR3: CASSPGLSKNIQYF

V: TRBV4-3
J: TRBJ1-2
size: -
CDR3: CASSYGGTGVELDGYTF

V: TRBV27
J: TRBJ1-1
size: -
CDR3: CAGSLDSDTEAFF

V: TRBV27
J: TRBJ1-4
size: -
CDR3: CASSVLGTANEKLFF

V: TRBV4-1
J: TRBJ2-7
size: -
CDR3: CASAWGGGAPVEQYF

V: TRBV7-9
J: TRBJ1-1
size: -
CDR3: CASSARDRLNTEAFF

V: TRBV5-6
J: TRBJ1-1
size: -
CDR3: CASSWGNTEAFF

V: TRBV10-2
J: TRBJ2-5
size: -
CDR3: CASSERGETQYF

V: TRBV11-2
J: TRBJ2-5
size: -
CDR3: CASSLVATEEETQYF

V: TRBV7-9
J: TRBJ1-2
size: -
CDR3: CASSLGVDGYTF

V: TRBV5-5
J: TRBJ1-5
size: -
CDR3: CASSGQGNQPQHF

V: TRBV9
J: TRBJ1-1
size: -
CDR3: CASSASPGRGTTEAFF